This T cell receptor (beta chain) was recovered during a study of T cells after yellow fever vaccination. Study-wide results and limits: A faster peak, day 5 versus 15, was reached by the weaker secondary response.

In regard to this clonotype: Its target is unknown.

V gave up 7 bases and J gave up 4 bases; unmatched junction bases: 11. CDR1 and CDR2 from the germline V gene are MNHEY and SMNVEV (reference sequence). The CDR3 loop spans 16 amino acids. TCR cDNA was made by 5'RACE template switching, adding a universal primer site and UMIs. TCRdb independently ran MiXCR on the 5' RACE reads; one entry per CDR3 protein. The sample lists 450,000 to 600,000 distinct CDR3 sequences; approximately 16% were seen once. The TCR comes from a young man who received the YFV17D yellow fever vaccine. The source was PBMCs, collected around 5 days after the first yellow fever vaccination. This chain connects TRBV27 to TRBJ2-1; TRBD2 aligns across 9 bases. The CDR3 region is CASTLGASGGYNEQFF. CDR3 coding DNA: TGTGCCAGCACGCTTGGGGCGAGCGGGGGGTACAATGAGCAGTTCTTC.